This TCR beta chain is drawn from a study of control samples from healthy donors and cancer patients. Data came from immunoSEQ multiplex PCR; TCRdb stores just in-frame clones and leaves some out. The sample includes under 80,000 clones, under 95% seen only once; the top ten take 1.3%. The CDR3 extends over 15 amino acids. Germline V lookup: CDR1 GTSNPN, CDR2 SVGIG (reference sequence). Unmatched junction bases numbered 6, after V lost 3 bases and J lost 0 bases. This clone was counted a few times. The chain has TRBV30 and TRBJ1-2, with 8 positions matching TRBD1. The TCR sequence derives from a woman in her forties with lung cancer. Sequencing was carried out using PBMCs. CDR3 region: CAWSATGGTNYGYTF. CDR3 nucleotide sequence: TGTGCCTGGAGCGCCACAGGGGGTACTAACTATGGCTACACCTTC.